This entry is about one T cell receptor (beta chain). Its antigen is as yet unknown. This sample is drawn from a study of Ad26.COV2.S vaccination and SARS-CoV-2 variants. Study in general: In the COV1001 trial, the donor was in the Ad26.COV2.S arm.

The length of the CDR3 is 14 residues. V gave up 5 bases and J gave up 2 bases; unmatched junction bases: 4. Germline CDR1 and CDR2: MNHEY and SMNVEV (reference sequence). The treatment was: some 20 received Ad26.COV2.S at low or high dose, single or two shots; 5 received placebo; per-sample allocation not given. Specimens were obtained on day 63 following the first vaccine or placebo injection. Sequencing was performed with immunoSEQ multiplex PCR; in TCRdb, only in-frame clones are kept and a portion is missing. The table includes approximately 460,000 clones, roughly nine tenths detected once. Whole-study findings and limits: Breadth, reportedly substantial, characterized the spike-specific CD8+ and CD4+ T cell responses after vaccination.

The sequenced sample was peripheral blood, obtained in a trial of Ad26.COV2.S vaccine versus placebo. This sequence was found in a person between 18 and 65 years old who received the Ad26.COV2.S COVID-19 vaccine or a placebo. This chain links TRBV27 with TRBJ2-7, with 9 bases that match TRBD1. The DNA for the CDR3 is TGTGCCAGCAGTCCGGGGACAGGGCCCTACGAGCAGTACTTC. It codes for CASSPGTGPYEQYF.